Listed here are 18 T cell receptor beta chains from one sample, sequenced in a study of blood T cell repertoires in COVID-19. This table comes from immunoSEQ multiplex PCR, and its TCRdb copy is limited to in-frame clones, with some not included. This sample carries around 60,000 clones, over 60% of them seen once, and the ten largest clones take 15% to 25%. Sequencing was performed on peripheral blood. The receptors were gathered from a man aged 30-40 years with COVID-19, enrolled during active disease.

This clone was observed a few times. The chain recombines TRBV2 with TRBJ2-5, with a weak D call TRBD2 (6 bases). Trimming took off 2 bases at V and 5 bases at J, with 12 bases between the two ends. The germline V gene has CDR1 SNHLY and CDR2 FYNNEI. CDR3 size: 14 residues. The CDR3 region is CASSETLATETQYF. CDR3 sequence (DNA): TGTGCCAGCAGTGAAACGCTAGCGACGGAGACCCAGTACTTC.

The genes are TRBV3-1 (or the pseudogene TRBV3-2) and TRBJ2-7; D uncertain. V was trimmed by 2 bases and J by 6 bases, leaving 8 bases between them. Germline values: CDR1 LGHDT, CDR2 YNNKEL (reference sequence). The CDR3 is 12 amino acids. Here the CDR3 reads CASSQHSLEQYF. The CDR3, as DNA: TGTGCCAGCAGCCAACACAGCCTCGAGCAGTACTTC.

V and J are TRBV10-3 and TRBJ2-5; a weak D match, TRBD2 (6 bases). Germline CDR1 is ENHRY and CDR2 is SYGVKD. This CDR3 region has 17 residues. V gave up 3 bases and J gave up 2 bases, with 19 bases separating them. DNA of the CDR3: TGTGCCATCAGTGAATTCCGGGCGGGACTCCAACAAGAGACCCAGTACTTC. The encoded protein is CAISEFRAGLQQETQYF.

The chain links TRBV4-2 to TRBJ1-5; no clear D gene. Trimming cost V 0 bases and J 7 bases, with 7 bases left between them. The CDR3 loop spans 13 amino acids. Looked up from germline, CDR1 is LGHNA and CDR2 is YNFKEQ. The CDR3 here is CASSQEGGQPQHF. CDR3 coding DNA: TGTGCCAGCAGCCAAGAGGGAGGGCAGCCCCAGCATTTT.

Written as DNA, the CDR3 is TGTGCCAGCAGCTTCGTGACAGGAAGGGCCGGGGAGCTGTTTTTT. Translating gives CASSFVTGRAGELFF. The J gene is TRBJ2-2, the V gene TRBV11-3; D might be TRBD1 (6 bases). The CDR3 loop spans 15 amino acids. Germline V gene data show CDR1 as SGHNT and CDR2 as YENEEA. The V end was cut by 3 bases, the J end by 6 bases, with 14 bases between.

The genes are TRBV30 and TRBJ1-6; D is perhaps TRBD1 (6 bases). Germline V CDR1 and CDR2: GTSNPN, SVGIG (reference sequence). V was cut by 2 bases and J by 7 bases, with 21 bases left in between. The CDR3 runs to 17 residues. Here the CDR3 DNA reads TGTGCCTGGAGTAAGGGGGGGACTAAGAATCCAAATTCACCCCTCCACTTT. The encoded protein is CAWSKGGTKNPNSPLHF.

This clone was seen only a few times. This chain links TRBV27 with TRBJ1-1, with D maybe TRBD1 (5 bases). Germline CDR1 is MNHEY and CDR2 is SMNVEV (reference sequence). V was cut by 6 bases and J by 6 bases, with 14 bases left in between. The CDR3 sequence is 13 residues long. CDR3 nucleotide sequence: TGTGCCAGCAGGTCGGGCGGAGGGGCTGAAGCTTTCTTT. This translates into CASRSGGGAEAFF.

There are a few counts of this clone. This chain links TRBV19 with TRBJ1-2, with D perhaps TRBD1 (5 bases). From germline, CDR1 is LNHDA and CDR2 SQIVND (reference sequence). The V and J ends lost 8 bases and 2 bases respectively, with 12 bases between them. The CDR3 is 13 residues long. This CDR3 reads CASGGGANYGYTF. For the CDR3, the DNA is TGTGCCAGTGGAGGCGGGGCAAACTATGGCTACACCTTC.

The DNA of the CDR3 is TGTGCCACCGAAGGGACATTGAACACCGGGGAGCTGTTTTTT. Translating it yields CATEGTLNTGELFF. The chain uses TRBV15 and TRBJ2-2; D is perhaps TRBD1 (6 bases). V shed 8 bases and J shed 1 base, with 11 bases lying between them. CDR3 size: 14 residues. The germline CDR1 and CDR2 sequences are LNHNV and YYDKDF (reference sequence).

The table lists this clone with many counts. The chain recombines TRBV28 with TRBJ1-6, with a weak D call TRBD1 (5 bases). The CDR3 runs to 14 residues. V was clipped by 2 bases and J by 10 bases, with 12 bases between them. Germline V gives CDR1 MDHEN, CDR2 SYDVKM. The CDR3 bases are TGTGCCAGCAGTTTAGCAGGGATAGGGTCACCCCTCCACTTT. Amino acids: CASSLAGIGSPLHF. Full variable domain (outside the CDR3, taken from reference TRBV28 and TRBJ1-6): DVKVTQSSRYLVKRTGEKVFLECVQDMDHENMFWYRQDPGLGLRLIYFSYDVKMKEKGDIPEGYSVSREKKERFSLILESASTNQTSMYLCASSLAGIGSPLHFGNGTRLTVT.

The chain joins TRBV6-5 to TRBJ2-3; a weak D match, TRBD2 (5 bases). The CDR3 has 15 residues. The V end was cut by 7 bases, the J end by 1 base, with 15 bases between. Germline CDR1 MNHEY, CDR2 SVGAGI. The CDR3 DNA is TGTGCCAGCACTGCAGGTTCCGGGGGCACAGATACGCAGTATTTT. It specifies CASTAGSGGTDTQYF.

This chain connects TRBV5-1 to TRBJ2-2, with D maybe TRBD2 (5 bases). The germline V gene has CDR1 SGHRS and CDR2 YFSETQ. The CDR3 extends over 14 amino acids. Trimming removed 0 bases at V and 4 bases at J, with 7 bases between. CDR3 sequence reads: CASSLGRSTGELFF. In DNA, the CDR3 is TGCGCCAGCAGCTTGGGGAGGAGCACCGGGGAGCTGTTTTTT.

The chain recombines TRBV24-1 with TRBJ2-3; 14 nucleotides line up with TRBD2. With 5 bases clipped from V and 3 bases from J, the junction kept 12 bases outside the gene matches. This CDR3 comprises 19 residues. Germline V lookup: CDR1 KGHDR, CDR2 SFDVKD. The chain's CDR3 is CATSVGTSGRLSWTDTQYF. Here the CDR3 DNA reads TGTGCCACCAGTGTAGGGACTAGCGGGAGATTGTCGTGGACAGATACGCAGTATTTT.

This clone was seen a single time. This chain links TRBV19 with TRBJ2-1; 9 nucleotides match TRBD2. The CDR3 extends over 16 amino acids. Germline assignment: CDR1 LNHDA and CDR2 SQIVND (reference sequence). The trim removed 7 bases at V and 10 bases at J, leaving 17 bases unmatched. CDR3 nucleotide sequence: TGTGCCAGTACCGCCGGAGCGGGGGGCGATGCGAGGGAGCAGTTCTTC. Amino acids: CASTAGAGGDAREQFF.

This clone has ten or more counts. V and J are TRBV11-3 and TRBJ1-2, with a possible D match to TRBD1 (6 bases). This CDR3 spans 15 amino acids. CDR1 is SGHNT, CDR2 YENEEA, per germline. The V and J ends lost 5 bases and 8 bases respectively, with 21 bases between them. The DNA of the CDR3 is TGTGCCAGCAGCCCTATCCTGGGGGCAGCTAGCGGCTACACCTTC. Amino acid sequence: CASSPILGAASGYTF.

The chain combines TRBV28 with TRBJ1-6, with 8 bases fitting TRBD1. Per germline, CDR1 MDHEN and CDR2 SYDVKM. The CDR3 has 14 residues. After removal of 3 bases from V and 7 bases from J, the junction contained 2 bases not matched to a gene. CDR3 region: CASSFGDRNSPLHF. CDR3 nucleotides: TGTGCCAGCAGTTTCGGGGACAGGAATTCACCCCTCCACTTT. The variable domain in full, completed from reference TRBV28 and TRBJ1-6, reads DVKVTQSSRYLVKRTGEKVFLECVQDMDHENMFWYRQDPGLGLRLIYFSYDVKMKEKGDIPEGYSVSREKKERFSLILESASTNQTSMYLCASSFGDRNSPLHFGNGTRLTVT.

The CDR3 DNA reads TGTGCCAGCAGCCACACCCGAGGAGTGAATACGCAGTATTTT. This gives the protein CASSHTRGVNTQYF. The chain carries TRBV3-1 (or the pseudogene TRBV3-2) and TRBJ2-3, with D unclear. The CDR3 contains 14 residues. Germline-derived CDR1 and CDR2 are LGHDT and YNNKEL (reference sequence). Between the trimmed V and J ends, which lost 3 bases and 7 bases, there was a span of 14 bases.

As DNA, the CDR3 is TGTGCCTGGAACGGACTACTGAGTGAGCAGTTCTTC. Translation: CAWNGLLSEQFF. The chain has TRBV30 and TRBJ2-1; maybe TRBD2 (6 bases). Trimming stripped 4 bases from V and 9 bases from J, with 13 bases between. CDR3 size: 12 residues. Germline V gene sequence: CDR1 GTSNPN, CDR2 SVGIG (reference sequence).